This T cell receptor beta chain was documented in a study of OX40 agonist ivuxolimab in advanced cancers. Overall study: Hepatocellular carcinoma, melanoma, renal cell or head and neck cancer was diagnosed in the dose-escalation patients. Partial response was recorded in three patients: one hepatocellular carcinoma and two cutaneous melanoma cases.

Germline-derived CDR1 and CDR2 are LNHNV and YYDKDF (reference sequence). V was cut by 4 bases and J by 3 bases, with 16 bases left in between. The CDR3 loop spans 15 amino acids. TCRdb keeps only in-frame clones here, not all; method: immunoSEQ multiplex PCR. The sample lists around 94,000 clones; 70% to 85% were seen once. The receptor comes from an adult with an advanced solid tumor such as melanoma, head and neck, liver or kidney cancer. The source material was CD4+ or CD8+ T cells sorted from blood, sampled in a trial of the OX40 agonist ivuxolimab. This rearrangement joins TRBV15 to TRBJ2-7; D is perhaps TRBD1 or TRBD2 (5 bases each). This CDR3 reads CATSTERDASYEQYF. The CDR3 nucleotides are TGTGCCACCAGCACCGAAAGGGACGCGAGCTACGAGCAGTACTTC.